This T cell receptor (beta chain) was found in a study of T cell responses to AZD1222 COVID-19 vaccine. This clone was detected only once. The antigen remains unidentified. TCRdb's copy holds only in-frame clones and misses some; the assay was immunoSEQ multiplex PCR. Of 160,000 or so clones in the sample, roughly nine tenths were seen once. Germline CDR1 and CDR2: SGHTS and YDEGEE. Trimming cost V 0 bases and J 2 bases; bases outside gene matches: 10. CDR3 size: 19 residues. Study results and limitations: Most donors were white British and more were female, and clonal diversity was possibly underestimated.

The chain carries TRBV5-8 and TRBJ2-3; TRBD2 matches at 12 bases. The clonotype comes from an adult in good health. Source: peripheral blood, taken on day 0 of AZD1222 vaccination. This chain's CDR3 is CASSLGLAGDVLFTDTQYF. CDR3 nucleotide sequence: TGTGCCAGCAGCTTGGGACTAGCGGGAGATGTCTTATTCACAGATACGCAGTATTTT.